This TCR beta chain was captured by sequencing in a study of blood T cell repertoires in COVID-19. This clone was seen once. Germline CDR1 is LGHNA and CDR2 is YNFKEQ. V lost 2 bases, J lost 6 bases, and 4 bases stayed unmatched. The length of the CDR3 is 15 residues. Measured with immunoSEQ multiplex PCR; TCRdb has only the in-frame clones, and not every one. The data contain hundreds of thousands of clones, around 88% of them singletons. This chain uses TRBV4-2 with TRBJ1-5, with 10 positions matching TRBD1. The source of this sequence is a woman aged 45-59 years with COVID-19, enrolled during active disease. The sequencing input was peripheral blood. For the CDR3, the DNA is TGTGCCAGCAGCCAACCCGGACAGGGGGGTCAGCCCCAGCATTTT. Encoded protein: CASSQPGQGGQPQHF.